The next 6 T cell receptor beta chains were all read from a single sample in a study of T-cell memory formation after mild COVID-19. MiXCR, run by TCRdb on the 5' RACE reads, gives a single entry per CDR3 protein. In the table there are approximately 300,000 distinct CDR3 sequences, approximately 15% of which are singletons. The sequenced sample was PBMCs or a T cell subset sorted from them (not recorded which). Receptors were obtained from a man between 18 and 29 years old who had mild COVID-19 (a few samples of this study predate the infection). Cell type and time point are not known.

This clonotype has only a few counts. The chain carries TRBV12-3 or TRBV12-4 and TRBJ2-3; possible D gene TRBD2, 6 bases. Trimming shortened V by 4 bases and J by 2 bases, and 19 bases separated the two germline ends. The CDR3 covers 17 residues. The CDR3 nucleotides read TGTGCCAGCAGTTCCACTAGCAGACTAACCTACACAGATACGCAGTATTTT. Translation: CASSSTSRLTYTDTQYF.

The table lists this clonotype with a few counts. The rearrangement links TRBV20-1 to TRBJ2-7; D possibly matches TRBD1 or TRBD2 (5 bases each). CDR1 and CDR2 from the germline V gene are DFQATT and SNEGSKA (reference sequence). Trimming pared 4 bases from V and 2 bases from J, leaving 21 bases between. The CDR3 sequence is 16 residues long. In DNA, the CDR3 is TGCAGTGCTAATAATGGGGGAATGACACGAGCCTACGAGCAGTACGTC. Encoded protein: CSANNGGMTRAYEQYV.

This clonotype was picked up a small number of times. This CDR3 is CASTWDRVDNQPQHF. DNA of the CDR3: TGTGCCAGTACCTGGGACAGGGTCGATAATCAGCCCCAGCATTTT. The chain recombines TRBV19 with TRBJ1-5; 9 bases agree with TRBD1. After removal of 7 bases from V and 4 bases from J, the junction contained 8 bases not matched to a gene. The CDR3 loop spans 15 amino acids. CDR1 is LNHDA, CDR2 SQIVND, per germline (reference sequence).

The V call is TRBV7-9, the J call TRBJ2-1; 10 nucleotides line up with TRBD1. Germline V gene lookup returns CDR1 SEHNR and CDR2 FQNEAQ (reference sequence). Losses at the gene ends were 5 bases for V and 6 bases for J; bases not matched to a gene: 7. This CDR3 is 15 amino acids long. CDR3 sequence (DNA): TGTGCCAGCAGCCAGGGACAGGGGATGGGCAATGAGCAGTTCTTC. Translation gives CASSQGQGMGNEQFF. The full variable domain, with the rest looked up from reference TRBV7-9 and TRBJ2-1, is DTGVSQNPRHKITKRGQNVTFRCDPISEHNRLYWYRQTLGQGPEFLTYFQNEAQLEKSRLLSDRFSAERPKGSFSTLEIQRTEQGDSAMYLCASSQGQGMGNEQFFGPGTRLTVL.

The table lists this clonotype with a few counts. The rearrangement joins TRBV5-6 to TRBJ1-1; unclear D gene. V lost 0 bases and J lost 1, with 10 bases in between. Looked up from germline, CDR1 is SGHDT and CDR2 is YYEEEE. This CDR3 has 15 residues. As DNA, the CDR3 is TGTGCCAGCAGCTTGGCCGCGGCAGGGAACACTGAAGCTTTCTTT. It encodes CASSLAAAGNTEAFF.

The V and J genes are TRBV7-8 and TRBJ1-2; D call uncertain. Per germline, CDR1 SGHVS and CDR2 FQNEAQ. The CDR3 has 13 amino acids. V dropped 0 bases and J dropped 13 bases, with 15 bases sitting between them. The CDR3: CASSLAASPSCTF. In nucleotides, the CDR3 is TGTGCCAGCAGCTTAGCGGCAAGCCCTTCGTGCACCTTC.